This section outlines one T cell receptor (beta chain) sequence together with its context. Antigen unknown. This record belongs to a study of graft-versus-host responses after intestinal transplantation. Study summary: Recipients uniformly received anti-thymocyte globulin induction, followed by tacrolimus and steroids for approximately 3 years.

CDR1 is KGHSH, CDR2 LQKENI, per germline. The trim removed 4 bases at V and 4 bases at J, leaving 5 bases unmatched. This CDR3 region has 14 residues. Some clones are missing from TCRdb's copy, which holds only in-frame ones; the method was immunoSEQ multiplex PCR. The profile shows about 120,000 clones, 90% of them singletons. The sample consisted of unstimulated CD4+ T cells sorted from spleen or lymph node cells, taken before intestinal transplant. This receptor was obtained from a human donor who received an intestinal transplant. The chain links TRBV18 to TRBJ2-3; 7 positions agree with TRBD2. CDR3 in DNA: TGTGCCAGCTCACTGGGGAGGGGCGCAGATACGCAGTATTTT. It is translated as CASSLGRGADTQYF. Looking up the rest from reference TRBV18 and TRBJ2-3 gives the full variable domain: NAGVMQNPRHLVRRRGQEARLRCSPMKGHSHVYWYRQLPEEGLKFMVYLQKENIIDESGMPKERFSAEFPKEGPSILRIQQVVRGDSAAYFCASSLGRGADTQYFGPGTRLTVL.